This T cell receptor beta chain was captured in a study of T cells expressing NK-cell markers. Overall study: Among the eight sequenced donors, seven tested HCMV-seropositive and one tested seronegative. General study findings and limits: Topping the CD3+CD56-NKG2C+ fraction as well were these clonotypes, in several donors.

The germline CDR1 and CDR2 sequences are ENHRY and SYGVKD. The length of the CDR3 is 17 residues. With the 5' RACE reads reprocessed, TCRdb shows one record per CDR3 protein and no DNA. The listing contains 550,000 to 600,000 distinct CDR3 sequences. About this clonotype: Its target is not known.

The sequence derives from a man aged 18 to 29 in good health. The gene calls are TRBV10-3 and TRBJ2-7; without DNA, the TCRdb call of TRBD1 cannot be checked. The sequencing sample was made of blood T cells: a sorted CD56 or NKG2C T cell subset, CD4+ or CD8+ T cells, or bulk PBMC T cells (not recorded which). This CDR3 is CAISDSSGGGRFGEQYF.